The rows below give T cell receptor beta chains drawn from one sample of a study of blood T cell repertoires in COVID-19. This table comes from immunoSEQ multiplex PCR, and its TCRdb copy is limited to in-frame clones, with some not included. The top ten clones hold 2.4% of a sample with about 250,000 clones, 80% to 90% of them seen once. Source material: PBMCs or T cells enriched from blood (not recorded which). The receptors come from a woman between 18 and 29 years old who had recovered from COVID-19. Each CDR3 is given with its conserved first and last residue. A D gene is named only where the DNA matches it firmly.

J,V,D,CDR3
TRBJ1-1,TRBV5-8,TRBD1,CASSLAFRGTHTEAFF
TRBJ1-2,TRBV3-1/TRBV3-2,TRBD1,CASSQVDRGHGYTF
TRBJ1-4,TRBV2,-,CASRGNGGEKLFF
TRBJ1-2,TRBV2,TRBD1,CASSGTGLNQSF
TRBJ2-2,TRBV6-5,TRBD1,CASRGQGHSGELFF
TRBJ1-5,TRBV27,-,CASSQRGDQPQHF
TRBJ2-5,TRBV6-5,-,CASSRGREGQYF
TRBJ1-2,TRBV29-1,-,CSAEGGGSDYGYTF
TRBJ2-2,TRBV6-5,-,CASSRGLNTGELFF
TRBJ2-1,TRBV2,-,CANGKGEMNNEQFF
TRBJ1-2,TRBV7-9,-,CASSVPEAEGGYTF
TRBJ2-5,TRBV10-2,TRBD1,CASSERGRNQETQYF
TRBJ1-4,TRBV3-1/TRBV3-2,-,CASSQSRRVLEKLFF
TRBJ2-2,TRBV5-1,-,CASEDYPGTGELFF
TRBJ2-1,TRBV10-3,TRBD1,CAIKGTGTGLNNEQFF
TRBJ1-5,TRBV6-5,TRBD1,CASRSDRGRPQPQHF
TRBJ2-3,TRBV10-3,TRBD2,CAITSGLGTDTQYF
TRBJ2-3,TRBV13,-,CASSFPYTDTQYF
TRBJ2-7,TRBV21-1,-,CASSRRPSGLNEQYF
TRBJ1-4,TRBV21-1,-,CASNKQGQASEKLFF
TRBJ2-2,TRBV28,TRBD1,CASRGDRANTGELFF
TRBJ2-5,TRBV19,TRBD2,CASSNSGGETQYF
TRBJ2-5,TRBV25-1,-,CASSEPGGFKGTQYF
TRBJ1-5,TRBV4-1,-,CASSRTVASNQPQHF